This paragraph covers one TCR beta chain sequence. As yet, its antigen is unknown. A mixed TRB-A/B primer pool amplified rearranged TRB by multiplex touch-down PCR. Each CDR3 protein is one row after TCRdb ran MiXCR on the multiplex PCR reads. The sample holds about 770 distinct CDR3 sequences; about 50% are singletons and the top ten take just under 20%. The data are from a study of T cell repertoires in aging, cancer and after chemotherapy. This CDR3 region has 14 residues. Germline CDR1 reads MNHEY; CDR2 reads SVGAGI. With 6 bases removed from V and 8 bases from J, the gap between germline ends came to 19 bases. Regarding the study as a whole: Rebound thymic output was suggested by rising median generation probability during chemotherapy in each cancer cohort.

Amplification of TCR beta used genomic DNA extracted from peripheral blood. This clonotype originated in a human donor with a solid tumor. The source material was blood. V gene TRBV6-5 combines with J gene TRBJ1-2; possibly TRBD1 for D (6 bases). The CDR3 region has the DNA TGTGCCAGCAGGTCCGGGACACCTGCCCGGGGCTACACCTTC. Protein sequence: CASRSGTPARGYTF.